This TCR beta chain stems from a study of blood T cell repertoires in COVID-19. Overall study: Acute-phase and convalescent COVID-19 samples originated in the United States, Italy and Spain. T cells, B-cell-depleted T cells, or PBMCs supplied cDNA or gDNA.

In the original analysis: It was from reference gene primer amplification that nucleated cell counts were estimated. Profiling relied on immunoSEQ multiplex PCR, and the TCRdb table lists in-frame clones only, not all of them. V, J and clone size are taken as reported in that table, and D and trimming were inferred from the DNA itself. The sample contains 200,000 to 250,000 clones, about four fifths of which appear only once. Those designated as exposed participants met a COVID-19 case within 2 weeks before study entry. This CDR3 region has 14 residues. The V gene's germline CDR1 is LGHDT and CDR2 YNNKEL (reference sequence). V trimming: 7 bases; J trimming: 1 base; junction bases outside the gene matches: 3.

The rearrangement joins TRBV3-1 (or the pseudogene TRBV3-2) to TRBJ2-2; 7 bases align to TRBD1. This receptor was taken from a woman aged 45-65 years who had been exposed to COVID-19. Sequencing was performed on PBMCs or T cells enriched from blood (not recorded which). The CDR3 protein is CASTRTGNTGELFF. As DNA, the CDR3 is TGTGCCAGCACCCGGACAGGGAACACCGGGGAGCTGTTTTTT.